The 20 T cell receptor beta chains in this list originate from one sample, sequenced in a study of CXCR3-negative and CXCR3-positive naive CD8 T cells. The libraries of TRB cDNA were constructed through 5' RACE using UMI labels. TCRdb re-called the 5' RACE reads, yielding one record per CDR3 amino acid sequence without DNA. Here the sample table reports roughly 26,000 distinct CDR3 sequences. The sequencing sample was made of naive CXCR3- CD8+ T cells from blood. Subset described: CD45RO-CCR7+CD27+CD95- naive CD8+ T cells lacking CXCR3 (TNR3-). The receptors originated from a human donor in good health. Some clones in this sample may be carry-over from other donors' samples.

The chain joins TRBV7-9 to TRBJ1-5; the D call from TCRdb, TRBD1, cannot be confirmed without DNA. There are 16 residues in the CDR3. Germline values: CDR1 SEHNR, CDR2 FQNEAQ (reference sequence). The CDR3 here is CASSLGGAYSNQPQHF.

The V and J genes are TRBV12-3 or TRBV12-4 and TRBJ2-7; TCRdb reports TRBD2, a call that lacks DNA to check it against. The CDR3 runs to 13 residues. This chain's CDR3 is CASSPAVTYEQYF.

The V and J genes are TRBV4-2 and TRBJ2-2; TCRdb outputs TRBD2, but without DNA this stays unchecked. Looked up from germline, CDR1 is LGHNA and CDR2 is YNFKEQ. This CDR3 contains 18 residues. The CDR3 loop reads CASSQDGPRDLNTGELFF.

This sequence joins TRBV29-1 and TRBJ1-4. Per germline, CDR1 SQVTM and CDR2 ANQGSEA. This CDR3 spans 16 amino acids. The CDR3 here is CSVEVAGVGTNEKLFF.

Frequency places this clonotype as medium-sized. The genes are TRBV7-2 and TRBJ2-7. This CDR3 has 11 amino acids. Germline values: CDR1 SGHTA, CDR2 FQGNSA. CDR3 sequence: CASSLSYEQYF.

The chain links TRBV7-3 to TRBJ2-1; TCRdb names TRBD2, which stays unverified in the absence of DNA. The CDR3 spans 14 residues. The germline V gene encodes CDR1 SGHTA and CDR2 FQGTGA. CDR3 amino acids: CASSLLAGTNEQFF.

CDR3 sequence reads: CASRLLEGADTQYF. This chain joins TRBV5-1 and TRBJ2-3; TCRdb names TRBD2, which stays unverified in the absence of DNA. The CDR3 contains 14 residues. In germline, CDR1 is SGHRS, CDR2 YFSETQ.

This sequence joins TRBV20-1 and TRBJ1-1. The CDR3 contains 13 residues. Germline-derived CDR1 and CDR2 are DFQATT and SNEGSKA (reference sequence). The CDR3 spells CSAKGPGNTEAFF.

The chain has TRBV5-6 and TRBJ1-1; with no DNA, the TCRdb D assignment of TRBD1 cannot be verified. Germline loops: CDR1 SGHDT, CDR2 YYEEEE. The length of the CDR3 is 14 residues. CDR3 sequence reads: CASTGPPGGTEAFF.

The CDR3 sequence is CSVQRWGDTDTQYF. This chain uses TRBV29-1 with TRBJ2-3; lacking DNA, the TRBD2 call made by TCRdb goes unchecked. The germline CDR1 and CDR2 sequences are SQVTM and ANQGSEA. The length of the CDR3 is 14 residues.

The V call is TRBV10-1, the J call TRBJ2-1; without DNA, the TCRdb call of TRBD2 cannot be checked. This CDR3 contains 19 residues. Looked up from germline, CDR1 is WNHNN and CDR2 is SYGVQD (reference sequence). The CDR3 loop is CASSESGTSGRGAYNEQFF.

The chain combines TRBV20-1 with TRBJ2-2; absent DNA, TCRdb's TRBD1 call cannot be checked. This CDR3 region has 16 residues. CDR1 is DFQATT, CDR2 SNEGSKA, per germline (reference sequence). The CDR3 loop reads CSARHWTASLPGELFF.

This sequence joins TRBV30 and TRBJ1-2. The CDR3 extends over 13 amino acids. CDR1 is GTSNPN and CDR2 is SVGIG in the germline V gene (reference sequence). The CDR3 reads CAWSVADIYGYTF.

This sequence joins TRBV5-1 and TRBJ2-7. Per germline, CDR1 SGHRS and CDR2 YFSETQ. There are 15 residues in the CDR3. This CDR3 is CASSLVTGDSYEQYF.

This chain's CDR3 is CASSIDSLSGYGYTF. V is TRBV19 and J is TRBJ1-2. Germline V gene sequence: CDR1 LNHDA, CDR2 SQIVND (reference sequence). This CDR3 comprises 15 residues.

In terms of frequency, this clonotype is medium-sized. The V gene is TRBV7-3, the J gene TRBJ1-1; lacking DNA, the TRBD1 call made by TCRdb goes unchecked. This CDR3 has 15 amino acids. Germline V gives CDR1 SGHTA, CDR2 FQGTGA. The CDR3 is CASSLLGGAGTEAFF. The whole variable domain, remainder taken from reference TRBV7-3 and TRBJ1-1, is GAGVSQTPSNKVTEKGKYVELRCDPISGHTALYWYRQSLGQGPEFLIYFQGTGAADDSGLPNDRFFAVRPEGSVSTLKIQRTERGDSAVYLCASSLLGGAGTEAFFGQGTRLTVV.

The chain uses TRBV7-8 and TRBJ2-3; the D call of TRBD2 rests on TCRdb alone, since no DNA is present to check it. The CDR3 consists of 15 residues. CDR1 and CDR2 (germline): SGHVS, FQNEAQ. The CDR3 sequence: CASSLAEGEADTQYF.

This CDR3 reads CSVELGQRVGVPSYEQYF. The V call is TRBV29-1, the J call TRBJ2-7; TCRdb's D call of TRBD2 is untestable without DNA. CDR1 and CDR2 from the germline V gene are SQVTM and ANQGSEA. CDR3 size: 18 residues.

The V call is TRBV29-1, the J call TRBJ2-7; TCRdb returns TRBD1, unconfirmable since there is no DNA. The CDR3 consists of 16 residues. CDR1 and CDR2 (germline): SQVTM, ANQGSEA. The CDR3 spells CSAGGTGEGRAYEQYF.

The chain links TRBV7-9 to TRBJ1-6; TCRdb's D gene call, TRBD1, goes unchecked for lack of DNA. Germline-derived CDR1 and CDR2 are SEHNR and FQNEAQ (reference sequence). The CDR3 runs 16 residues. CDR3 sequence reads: CASSLGDPAINSPLHF.